This T cell receptor (beta chain) stems from a study of metastatic and nonmetastatic thyroid tumors. General study findings and limits: When malignant thyroid tumors were compared with benign nodules, TCR beta diversity was reportedly significantly higher in the malignant tumors. This held in both blood and tumor samples.

As originally analysed: Clinicopathological groups of papillary thyroid cancer showed CDR3 differences that were used to build a distant-metastasis classifier. Via MiXCR, TCRdb re-called the PCR reads. TCRdb's processing, not the authors' own work, is the source of the V and J calls. The profile shows 39,000 or so clones, about 45% of them singletons. Trimming took 0 bases from V and 6 from J, leaving 12 bases between them. There are 13 residues in the CDR3. Germline CDR1 and CDR2: GTSNPN and SVGIG (reference sequence). Concerning this clone itself: No antigen is known for it.

No patient had received any treatment before thyroid surgery. The sequenced sample was tumor tissue. The sequence came from a male donor with papillary thyroid cancer or a benign thyroid nodule (not recorded which). Some clones in this sample may be carry-over from other donors' samples. The V and J genes are TRBV30 and TRBJ2-7; D remains unclear. The CDR3 region is CAWSVGGPVEQYF. The CDR3 DNA reads TGTGCCTGGAGTGTAGGTGGTCCCGTCGAGCAGTACTTC.